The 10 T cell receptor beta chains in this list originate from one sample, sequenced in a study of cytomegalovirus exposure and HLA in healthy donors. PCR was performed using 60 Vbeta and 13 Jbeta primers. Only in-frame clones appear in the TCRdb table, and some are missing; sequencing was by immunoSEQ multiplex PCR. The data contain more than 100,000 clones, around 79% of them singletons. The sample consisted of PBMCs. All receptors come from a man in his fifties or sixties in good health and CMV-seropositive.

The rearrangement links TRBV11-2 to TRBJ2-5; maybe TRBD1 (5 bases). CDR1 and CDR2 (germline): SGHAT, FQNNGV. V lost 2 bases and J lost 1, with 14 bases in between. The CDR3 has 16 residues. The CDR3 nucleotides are TGTGCCAGCAGCTTATCCGTCAGGGTACTCCAAGAGACCCAGTACTTC. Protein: CASSLSVRVLQETQYF.

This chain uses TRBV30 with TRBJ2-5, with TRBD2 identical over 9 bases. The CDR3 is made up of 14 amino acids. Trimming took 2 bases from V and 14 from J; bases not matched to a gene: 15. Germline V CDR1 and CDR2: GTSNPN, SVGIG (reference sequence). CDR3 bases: TGTGCCTGGAGTCCAGCGGGAGGCCGGGCCCACTTTTACTTC. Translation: CAWSPAGGRAHFYF. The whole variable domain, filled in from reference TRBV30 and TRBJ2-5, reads SQTIHQWPATLVQPVGSPLSLECTVEGTSNPNLYWYRQAAGRGLQLLFYSVGIGQISSEVPQNLSASRPQDRQFILSSKKLLLSDSGFYLCAWSPAGGRAHFYFGPGTRLLVL.

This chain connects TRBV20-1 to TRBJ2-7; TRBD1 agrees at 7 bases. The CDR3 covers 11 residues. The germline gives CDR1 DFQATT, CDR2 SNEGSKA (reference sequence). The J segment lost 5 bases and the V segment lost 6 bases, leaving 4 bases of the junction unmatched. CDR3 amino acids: CSALQGNEQYF. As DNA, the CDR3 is TGCAGTGCATTACAGGGGAACGAGCAGTACTTC.

The CDR3 protein is CASSEELYTIYGYTF. CDR3 sequence (DNA): TGTGCCAGCAGTGAAGAATTGTACACAATCTATGGCTACACCTTC. The chain links TRBV2 to TRBJ1-2, with no clear D. The CDR3 extends over 15 amino acids. From germline, CDR1 is SNHLY and CDR2 FYNNEI. With 1 base removed from V and 4 bases from J, the gap between germline ends came to 13 bases. Full variable domain (outside the CDR3, taken from reference TRBV2 and TRBJ1-2): EPEVTQTPSHQVTQMGQEVILRCVPISNHLYFYWYRQILGQKVEFLVSFYNNEISEKSEIFDDQFSVERPDGSNFTLKIRSTKLEDSAMYFCASSEELYTIYGYTFGSGTRLTVV.

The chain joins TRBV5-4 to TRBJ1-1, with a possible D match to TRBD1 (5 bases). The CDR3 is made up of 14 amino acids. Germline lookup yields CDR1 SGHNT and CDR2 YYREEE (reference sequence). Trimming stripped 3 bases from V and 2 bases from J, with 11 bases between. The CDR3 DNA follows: TGTGCCAGCAGCTGGAGGGGACCCAACACTGAAGCTTTCTTT. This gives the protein CASSWRGPNTEAFF.

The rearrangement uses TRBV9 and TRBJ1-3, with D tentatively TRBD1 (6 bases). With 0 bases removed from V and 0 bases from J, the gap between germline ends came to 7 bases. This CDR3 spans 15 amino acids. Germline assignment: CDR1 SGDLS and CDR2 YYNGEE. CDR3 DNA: TGTGCCAGCAGCGTAGAGGGGGACTCTGGAAACACCATATATTTT. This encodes CASSVEGDSGNTIYF.

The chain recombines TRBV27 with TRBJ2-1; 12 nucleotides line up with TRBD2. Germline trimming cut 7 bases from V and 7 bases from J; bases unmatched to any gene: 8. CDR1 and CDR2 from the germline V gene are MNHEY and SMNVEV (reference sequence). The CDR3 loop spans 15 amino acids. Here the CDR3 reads CASTETGLAGNEQFF. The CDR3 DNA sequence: TGTGCCAGCACCGAGACCGGACTAGCGGGGAATGAGCAGTTCTTC.

CDR3 bases: TGTGCCACCAGCGGGGACAGGGGCACAGATACGCAGTATTTT. The encoded protein is CATSGDRGTDTQYF. The gene calls are TRBV15 and TRBJ2-3; 9 positions match TRBD1. The CDR3 has 14 residues. With 5 bases clipped from V and 1 base from J, the junction kept 1 base outside the gene matches. Germline loops: CDR1 LNHNV, CDR2 YYDKDF (reference sequence).

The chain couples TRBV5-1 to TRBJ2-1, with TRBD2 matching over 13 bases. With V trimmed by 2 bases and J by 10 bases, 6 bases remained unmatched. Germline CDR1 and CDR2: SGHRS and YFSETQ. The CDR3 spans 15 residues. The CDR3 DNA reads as TGCGCCAGCAGCTTCACACCGGGACTAGCGGGAGAGCAGTTCTTC. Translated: CASSFTPGLAGEQFF.

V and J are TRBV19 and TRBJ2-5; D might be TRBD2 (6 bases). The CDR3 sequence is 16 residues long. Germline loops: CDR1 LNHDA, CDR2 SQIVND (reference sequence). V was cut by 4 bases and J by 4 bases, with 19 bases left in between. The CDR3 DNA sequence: TGTGCCAGTAGTAAGATTCGGGAGTTGGGGGGAGAGACCCAGTACTTC. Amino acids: CASSKIRELGGETQYF. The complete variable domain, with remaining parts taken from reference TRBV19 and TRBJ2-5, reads DGGITQSPKYLFRKEGQNVTLSCEQNLNHDAMYWYRQDPGQGLRLIYYSQIVNDFQKGDIAEGYSVSREKKESFPLTVTSAQKNPTAFYLCASSKIRELGGETQYFGPGTRLLVL.